The sequence of this T cell receptor (beta chain) was determined in a study of T cells after yellow fever vaccination. For the study at large: Those fractions that held only low numbers of cells were prepared using the SMART-Seq v4 Ultra Low Input RNA kit.

Synthesis of TCR cDNA relied on 5'RACE template switching, which attached a universal primer site and UMIs. Each CDR3 protein gets one entry after TCRdb re-called the 5' RACE reads with MiXCR. This sample has about 300,000 distinct CDR3 sequences, with roughly 7% found just once. Trimming cost V 6 bases and J 6 bases; bases outside gene matches: 4. This CDR3 contains 12 residues. CDR1 is MNHEY and CDR2 is SVGAGI in the germline V gene. This sample comprised PBMCs, obtained more than 40 days after the first yellow fever vaccination. The chain uses TRBV6-5 and TRBJ2-7; 8 nucleotides line up with TRBD1. The TCR was taken from a man aged 18 to 29 who received the YFV17D yellow fever vaccine. The CDR3 sequence is CASRTTGAEQYF. Here the CDR3 DNA reads TGTGCCAGCAGAACGACAGGGGCCGAGCAGTACTTC.